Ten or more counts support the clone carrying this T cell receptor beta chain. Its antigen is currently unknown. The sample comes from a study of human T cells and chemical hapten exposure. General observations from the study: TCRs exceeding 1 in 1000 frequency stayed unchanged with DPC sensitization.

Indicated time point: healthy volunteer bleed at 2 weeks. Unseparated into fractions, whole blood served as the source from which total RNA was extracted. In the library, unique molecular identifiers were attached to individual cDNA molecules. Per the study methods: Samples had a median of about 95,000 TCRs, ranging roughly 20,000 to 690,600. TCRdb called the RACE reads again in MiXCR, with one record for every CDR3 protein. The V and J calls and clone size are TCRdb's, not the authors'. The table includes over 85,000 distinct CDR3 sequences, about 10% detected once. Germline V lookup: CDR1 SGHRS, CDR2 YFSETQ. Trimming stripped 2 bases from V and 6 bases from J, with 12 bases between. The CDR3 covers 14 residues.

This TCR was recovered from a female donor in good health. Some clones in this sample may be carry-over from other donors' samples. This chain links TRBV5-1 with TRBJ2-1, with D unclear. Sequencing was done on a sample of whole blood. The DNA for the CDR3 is TGCGCCAGCAGCTTCATTAGTGGGTTCAATGAGCAGTTCTTC. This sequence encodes CASSFISGFNEQFF.